The present entry profiles one T cell receptor (beta chain) with its context. The data were obtained in a study of blood T cell repertoires in COVID-19. In germline, CDR1 is MNHEY, CDR2 SVGAGI. V lost 6 bases to trimming and J lost 0 bases; unmatched junction nucleotides: 2. The CDR3 consists of 14 residues. How the authors handled the data: Cell counts per sample came from amplifying reference gene primers. Clones were sequenced by immunoSEQ multiplex PCR, and TCRdb holds only the in-frame ones, with some missing. That table gives V, J and clone size, and the DNA gave D and trimming. The table has tens of thousands of clones, 85% to 90% seen once.

The sequencing input was peripheral blood. This receptor was identified in a man between 65 and 85 years old with acute or convalescent COVID-19. The chain combines TRBV6-5 with TRBJ1-3; 7 nucleotides agree with TRBD1. The DNA of the CDR3 is TGTGCCAGCAGGCGGGACAGCTCTGGAAACACCATATATTTT. It encodes CASRRDSSGNTIYF.